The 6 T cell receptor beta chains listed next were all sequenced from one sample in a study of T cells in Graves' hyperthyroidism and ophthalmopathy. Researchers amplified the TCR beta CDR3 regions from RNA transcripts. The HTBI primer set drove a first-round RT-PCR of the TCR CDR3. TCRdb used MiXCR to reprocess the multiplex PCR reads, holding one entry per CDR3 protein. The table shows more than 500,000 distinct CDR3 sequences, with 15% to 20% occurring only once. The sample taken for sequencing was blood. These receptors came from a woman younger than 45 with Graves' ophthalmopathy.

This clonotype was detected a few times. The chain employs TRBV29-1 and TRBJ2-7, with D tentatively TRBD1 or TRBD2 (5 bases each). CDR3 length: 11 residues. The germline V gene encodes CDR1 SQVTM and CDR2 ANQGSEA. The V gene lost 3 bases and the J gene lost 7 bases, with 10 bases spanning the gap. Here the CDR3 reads CSVDRGREQYF. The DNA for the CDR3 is TGCAGCGTTGATCGGGGACGAGAGCAGTACTTC.

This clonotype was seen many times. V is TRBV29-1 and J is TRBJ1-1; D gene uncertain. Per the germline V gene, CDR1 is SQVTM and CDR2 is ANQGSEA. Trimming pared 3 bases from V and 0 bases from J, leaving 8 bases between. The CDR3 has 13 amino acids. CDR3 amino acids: CSVEEQLNTEAFF. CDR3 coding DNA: TGCAGCGTTGAGGAGCAGCTGAACACTGAAGCTTTCTTT.

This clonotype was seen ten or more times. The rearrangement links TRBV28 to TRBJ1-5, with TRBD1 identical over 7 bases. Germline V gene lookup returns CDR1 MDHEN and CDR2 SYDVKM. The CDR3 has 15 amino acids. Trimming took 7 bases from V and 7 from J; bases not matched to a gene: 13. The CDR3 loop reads CASTRGYRGIQPQHF. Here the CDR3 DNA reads TGTGCCAGCACCCGCGGGTACAGGGGAATCCAGCCCCAGCATTTT.

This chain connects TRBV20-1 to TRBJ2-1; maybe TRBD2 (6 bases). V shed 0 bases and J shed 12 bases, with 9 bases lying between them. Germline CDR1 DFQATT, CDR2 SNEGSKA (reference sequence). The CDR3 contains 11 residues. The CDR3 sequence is CSARDGGVQFF. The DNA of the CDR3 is TGCAGTGCTAGAGATGGAGGGGTGCAGTTCTTC.

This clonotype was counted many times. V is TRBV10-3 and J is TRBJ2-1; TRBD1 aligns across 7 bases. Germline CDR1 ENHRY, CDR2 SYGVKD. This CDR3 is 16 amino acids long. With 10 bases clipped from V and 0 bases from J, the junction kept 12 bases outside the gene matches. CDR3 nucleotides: TGTGCCACTCTCGAAAACAGGGGAACCTCCTACAATGAGCAGTTCTTC. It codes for CATLENRGTSYNEQFF.

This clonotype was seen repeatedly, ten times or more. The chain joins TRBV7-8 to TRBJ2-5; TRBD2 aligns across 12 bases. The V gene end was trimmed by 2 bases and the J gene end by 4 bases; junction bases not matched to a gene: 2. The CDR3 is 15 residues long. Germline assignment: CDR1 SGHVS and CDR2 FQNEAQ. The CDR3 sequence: CASSLPLAGGETQYF. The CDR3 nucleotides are TGTGCCAGCAGCTTACCACTAGCGGGAGGAGAGACCCAGTACTTC.